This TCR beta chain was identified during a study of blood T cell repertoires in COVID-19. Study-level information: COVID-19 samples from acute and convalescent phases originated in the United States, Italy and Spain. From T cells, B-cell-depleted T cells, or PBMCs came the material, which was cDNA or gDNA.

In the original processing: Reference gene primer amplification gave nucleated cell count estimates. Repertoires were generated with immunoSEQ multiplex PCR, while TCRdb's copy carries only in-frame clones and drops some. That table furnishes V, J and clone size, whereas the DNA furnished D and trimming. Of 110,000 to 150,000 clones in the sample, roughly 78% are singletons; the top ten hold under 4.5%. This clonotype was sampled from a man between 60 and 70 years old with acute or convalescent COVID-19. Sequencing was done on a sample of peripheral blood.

DNA of the CDR3: TGTGCCACCCATAGTGACAATGAGCAGTTCTTC. It encodes CATHSDNEQFF. The V gene is TRBV24-1, the J gene TRBJ2-1; D call uncertain. Germline V gene data show CDR1 as KGHDR and CDR2 as SFDVKD. The CDR3 spans 11 residues. V was trimmed by 9 bases and J by 5 bases, leaving 7 bases between them.